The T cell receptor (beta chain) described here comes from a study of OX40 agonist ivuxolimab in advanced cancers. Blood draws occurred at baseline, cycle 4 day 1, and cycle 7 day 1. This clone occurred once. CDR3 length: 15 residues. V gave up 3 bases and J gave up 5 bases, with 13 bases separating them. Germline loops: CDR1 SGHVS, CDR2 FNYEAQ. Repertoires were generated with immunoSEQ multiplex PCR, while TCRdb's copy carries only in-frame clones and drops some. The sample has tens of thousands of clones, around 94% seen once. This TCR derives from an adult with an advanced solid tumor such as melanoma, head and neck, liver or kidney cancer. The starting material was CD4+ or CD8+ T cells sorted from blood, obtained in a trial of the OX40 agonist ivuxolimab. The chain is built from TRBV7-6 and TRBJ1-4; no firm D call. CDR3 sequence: CASSLEWGGNEKLFF. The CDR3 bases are TGTGCCAGCAGCTTGGAGTGGGGAGGAAATGAAAAACTGTTTTTT.